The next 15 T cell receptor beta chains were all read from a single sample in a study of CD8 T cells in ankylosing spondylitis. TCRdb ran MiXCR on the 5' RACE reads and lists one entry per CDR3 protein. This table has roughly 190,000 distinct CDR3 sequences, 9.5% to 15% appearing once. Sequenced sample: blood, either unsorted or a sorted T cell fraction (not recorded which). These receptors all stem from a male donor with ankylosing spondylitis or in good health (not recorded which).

In DNA form, the CDR3 reads TGTGCCAGCAGCTCCGCAGGGGGGGGTCAGCCCCAGCATTTT. This encodes CASSSAGGGQPQHF. The chain links TRBV7-9 to TRBJ1-5; TRBD1 matches 7 bases. Germline V gene lookup returns CDR1 SEHNR and CDR2 FQNEAQ (reference sequence). The CDR3 extends over 14 amino acids. The trim removed 4 bases at V and 6 bases at J, leaving 6 bases unmatched. Looking up the rest from reference TRBV7-9 and TRBJ1-5 gives the full variable domain: DTGVSQNPRHKITKRGQNVTFRCDPISEHNRLYWYRQTLGQGPEFLTYFQNEAQLEKSRLLSDRFSAERPKGSFSTLEIQRTEQGDSAMYLCASSSAGGGQPQHFGDGTRLSIL.

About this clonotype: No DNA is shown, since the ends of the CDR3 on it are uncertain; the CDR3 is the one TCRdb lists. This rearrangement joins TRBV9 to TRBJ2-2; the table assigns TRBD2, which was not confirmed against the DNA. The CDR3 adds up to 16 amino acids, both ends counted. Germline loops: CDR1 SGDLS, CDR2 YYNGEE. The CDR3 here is CASSAEGTTPPGSCFF.

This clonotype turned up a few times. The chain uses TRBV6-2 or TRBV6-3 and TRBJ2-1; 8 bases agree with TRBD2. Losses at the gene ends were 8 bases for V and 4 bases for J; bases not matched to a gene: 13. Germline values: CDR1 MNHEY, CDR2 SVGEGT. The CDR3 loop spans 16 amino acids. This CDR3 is CASRQRAGGWYNEQFF. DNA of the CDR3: TGTGCCAGCCGACAAAGGGCGGGAGGATGGTACAATGAGCAGTTCTTC.

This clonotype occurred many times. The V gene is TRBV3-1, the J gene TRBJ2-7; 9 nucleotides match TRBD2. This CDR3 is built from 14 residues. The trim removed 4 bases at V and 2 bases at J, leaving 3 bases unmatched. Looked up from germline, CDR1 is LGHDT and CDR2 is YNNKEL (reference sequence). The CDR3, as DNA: TGTGCCAGCAGCCCGACTAGCGGAACCTACGAGCAGTACTTC. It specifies CASSPTSGTYEQYF.

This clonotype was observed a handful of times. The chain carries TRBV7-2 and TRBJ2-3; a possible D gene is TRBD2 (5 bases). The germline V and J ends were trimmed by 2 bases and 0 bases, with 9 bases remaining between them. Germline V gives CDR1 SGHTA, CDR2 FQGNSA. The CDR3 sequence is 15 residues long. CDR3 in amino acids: CASSLTRASTDTQYF. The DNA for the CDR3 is TGTGCCAGCAGCTTAACTAGGGCTAGCACAGATACGCAGTATTTT.

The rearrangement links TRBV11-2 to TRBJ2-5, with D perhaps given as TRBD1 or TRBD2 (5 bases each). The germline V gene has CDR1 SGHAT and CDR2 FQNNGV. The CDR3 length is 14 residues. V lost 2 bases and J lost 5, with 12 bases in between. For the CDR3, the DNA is TGTGCCAGCAGCTTAAGTCCGGGGACGGAGACCCAGTACTTC. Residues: CASSLSPGTETQYF.

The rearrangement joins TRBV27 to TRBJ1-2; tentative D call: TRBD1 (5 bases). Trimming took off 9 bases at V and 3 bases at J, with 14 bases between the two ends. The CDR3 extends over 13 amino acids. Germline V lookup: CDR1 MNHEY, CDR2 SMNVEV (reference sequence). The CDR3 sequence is CASGTRAHYGYTF. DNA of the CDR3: TGTGCCAGTGGCACCAGGGCTCACTATGGCTACACCTTC.

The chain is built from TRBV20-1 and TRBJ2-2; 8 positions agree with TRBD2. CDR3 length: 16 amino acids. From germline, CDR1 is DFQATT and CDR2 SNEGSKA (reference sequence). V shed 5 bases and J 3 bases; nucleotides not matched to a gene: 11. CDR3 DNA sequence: TGCAGTGCTCAACAGAGCTCGGGACTAGACACCGGGGAGCTGTTTTTT. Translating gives CSAQQSSGLDTGELFF.

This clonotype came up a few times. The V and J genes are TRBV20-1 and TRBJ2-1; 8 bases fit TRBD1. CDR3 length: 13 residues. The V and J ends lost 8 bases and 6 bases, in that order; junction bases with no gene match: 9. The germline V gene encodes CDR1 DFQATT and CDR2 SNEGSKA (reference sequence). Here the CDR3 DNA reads TGCAGTCTCTACTTAGGACAGGGCAATGAGCAGTTCTTC. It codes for CSLYLGQGNEQFF.

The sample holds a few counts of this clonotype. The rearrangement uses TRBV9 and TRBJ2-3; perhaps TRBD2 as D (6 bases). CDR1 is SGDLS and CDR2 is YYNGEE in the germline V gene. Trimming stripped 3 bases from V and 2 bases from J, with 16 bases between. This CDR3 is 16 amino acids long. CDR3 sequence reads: CASSGSVGGYTDTQYF. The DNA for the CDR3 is TGTGCCAGCAGCGGATCGGTGGGGGGATACACAGATACGCAGTATTTT.

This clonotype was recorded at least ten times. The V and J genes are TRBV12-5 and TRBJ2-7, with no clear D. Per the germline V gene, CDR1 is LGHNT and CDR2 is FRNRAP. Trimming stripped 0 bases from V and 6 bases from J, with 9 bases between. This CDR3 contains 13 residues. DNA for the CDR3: TGTGCTAGTGGTTTGGTAACCTCATCCGAGCAGTACTTC. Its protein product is CASGLVTSSEQYF.

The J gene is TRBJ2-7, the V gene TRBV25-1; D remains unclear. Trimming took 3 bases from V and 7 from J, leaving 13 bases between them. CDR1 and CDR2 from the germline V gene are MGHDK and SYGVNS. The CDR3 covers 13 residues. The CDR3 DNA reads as TGTGCCAGCAGTGACTTTCTACGTAATGAGCAGTACTTC. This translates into CASSDFLRNEQYF.

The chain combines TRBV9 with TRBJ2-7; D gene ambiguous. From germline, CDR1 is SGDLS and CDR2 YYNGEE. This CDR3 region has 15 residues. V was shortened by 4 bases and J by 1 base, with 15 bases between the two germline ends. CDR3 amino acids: CASSPRGSWSYEQYF. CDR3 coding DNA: TGTGCCAGCAGCCCCCGCGGATCATGGTCCTACGAGCAGTACTTC.

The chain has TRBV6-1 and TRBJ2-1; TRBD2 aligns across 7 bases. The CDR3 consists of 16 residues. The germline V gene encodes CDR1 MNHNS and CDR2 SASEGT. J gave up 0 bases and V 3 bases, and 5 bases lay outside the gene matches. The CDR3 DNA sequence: TGTGCCAGCAGTGAGGGGGGGGGGAGCTCCTACAATGAGCAGTTCTTC. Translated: CASSEGGGSSYNEQFF.

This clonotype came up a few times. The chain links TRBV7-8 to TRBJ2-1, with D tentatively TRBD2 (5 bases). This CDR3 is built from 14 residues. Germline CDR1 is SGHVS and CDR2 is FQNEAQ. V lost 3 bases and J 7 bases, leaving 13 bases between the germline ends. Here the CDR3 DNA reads TGTGCCAGCAGCTTCGGTCTAGCTAAGAATGAGCAGTTCTTC. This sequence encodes CASSFGLAKNEQFF.